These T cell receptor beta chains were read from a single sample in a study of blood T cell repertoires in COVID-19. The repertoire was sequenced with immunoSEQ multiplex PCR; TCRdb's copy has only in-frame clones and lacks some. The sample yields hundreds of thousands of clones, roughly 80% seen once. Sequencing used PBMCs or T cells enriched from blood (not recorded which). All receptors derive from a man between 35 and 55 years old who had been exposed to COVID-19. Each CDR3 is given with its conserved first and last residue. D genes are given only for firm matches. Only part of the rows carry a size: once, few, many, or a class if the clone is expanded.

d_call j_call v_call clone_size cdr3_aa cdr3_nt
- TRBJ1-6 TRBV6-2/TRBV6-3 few CASSQAVPVYNSPLHF TGTGCCAGCAGCCAAGCCGTTCCCGTCTATAATTCACCCCTCCACTTT
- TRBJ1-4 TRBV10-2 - CASSREFGEEKLFF TGCGCCAGCAGCAGAGAGTTCGGAGAAGAAAAACTGTTTTTT
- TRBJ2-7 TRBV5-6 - CASSFSGPTYEQYF TGTGCCAGCAGCTTCAGCGGCCCAACCTACGAGCAGTACTTC
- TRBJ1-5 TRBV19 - CASSIPGRNNQPQHF TGTGCCAGTAGTATTCCAGGGCGAAACAATCAGCCCCAGCATTTT
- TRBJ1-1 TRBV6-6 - CASRTPSGTEAFF TGTGCCAGCCGCACACCTTCGGGCACTGAAGCTTTCTTT
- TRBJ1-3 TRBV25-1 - CASSTEFTIYF TGTGCCAGCAGCACTGAGTTCACCATATATTTT
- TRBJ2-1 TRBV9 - CASSVGGGGGTLSSYNEQFF TGTGCCAGCAGCGTAGGGGGAGGAGGAGGGACTCTCAGCTCCTACAATGAGCAGTTCTTC
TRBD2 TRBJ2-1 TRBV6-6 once CASSRTSGGYNEQFF TGTGCCAGCAGCCGAACTAGCGGGGGGTACAATGAGCAGTTCTTC
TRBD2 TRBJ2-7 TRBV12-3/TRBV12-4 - CAKTAGWGYEQYF TGTGCCAAAACAGCGGGGTGGGGCTACGAGCAGTACTTC
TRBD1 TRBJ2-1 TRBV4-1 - CASSQVFLGTDHNEQFF TGCGCCAGCAGCCAAGTGTTTCTCGGGACAGACCACAATGAGCAGTTCTTC
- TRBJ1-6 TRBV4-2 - CASSQDLGAVRSNSPLHF TGTGCCAGCAGCCAAGATCTGGGGGCAGTCAGATCCAATTCACCCCTCCACTTT
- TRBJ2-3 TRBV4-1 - CASSQDAGFTDTQYF TGCGCCAGCAGCCAAGATGCGGGGTTCACAGATACGCAGTATTTT
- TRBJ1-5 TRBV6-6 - CASSNYRENQPQHF TGTGCCAGCAGTAACTACAGGGAGAATCAGCCCCAGCATTTT
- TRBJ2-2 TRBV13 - CASSHRAGELFF TGTGCCAGCAGCCACAGGGCCGGGGAGCTGTTTTTT
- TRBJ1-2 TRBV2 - CASEPEINYGYTF TGTGCCAGTGAGCCCGAAATTAACTATGGCTACACCTTC
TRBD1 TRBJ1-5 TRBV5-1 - CASSVGGTENQPQHF TGCGCCAGCAGCGTGGGCGGGACAGAAAATCAGCCCCAGCATTTT
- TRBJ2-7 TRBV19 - CASSIRGIPEQYF TGTGCCAGTAGTATACGCGGGATTCCCGAGCAGTACTTC
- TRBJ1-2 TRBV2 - CASQVGESYGYTF TGTGCCAGCCAGGTCGGGGAGTCCTATGGCTACACCTTC
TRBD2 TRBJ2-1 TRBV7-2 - CASSFRGGRAGTQFF TGTGCCAGCAGCTTCCGGGGCGGGAGGGCCGGGACCCAGTTCTTC
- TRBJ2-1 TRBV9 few CASTPGPRREDEQFF TGTGCCAGCACACCGGGACCAAGGAGGGAGGATGAGCAGTTCTTC
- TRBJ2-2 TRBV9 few CASRKGDTGELFF TGTGCCTCCCGAAAGGGGGACACCGGGGAGCTGTTTTTT
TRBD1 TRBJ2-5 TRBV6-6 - CASNRDRAQETQYF TGTGCCAGCAACCGGGACAGGGCCCAAGAGACCCAGTACTTC
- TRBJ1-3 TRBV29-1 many CSVRVEGNTIYF TGCAGCGTTCGGGTTGAAGGAAACACCATATATTTT
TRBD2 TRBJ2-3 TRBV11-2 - CASSRTSGSTDTQYF TGTGCCAGCAGCCGGACTAGCGGGAGTACAGATACGCAGTATTTT
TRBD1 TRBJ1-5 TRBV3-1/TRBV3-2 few CASSLGQGQPQHF TGTGCCAGCAGCCTTGGACAGGGCCAGCCCCAGCATTTT
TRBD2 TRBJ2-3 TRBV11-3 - CASSPPGLGLSTQYF TGTGCCAGCAGCCCTCCGGGACTAGGATTATCTACGCAGTATTTT
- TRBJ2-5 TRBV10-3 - CAISSTTSLETQYF TGTGCCATCAGTTCTACGACTAGTCTAGAGACCCAGTACTTC
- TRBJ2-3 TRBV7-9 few CASSLGDLPDTQYF TGTGCCAGCAGCTTAGGGGACTTACCAGATACGCAGTATTTT
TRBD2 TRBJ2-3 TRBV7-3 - CASSLLAGGTTTSTDTQYF TGTGCCAGCAGCTTATTGGCGGGAGGCACCACAACTAGCACAGATACGCAGTATTTT
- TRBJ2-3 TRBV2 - CASNLDHSSDTQYF TGTGCCAGCAACCTAGATCATTCATCAGATACGCAGTATTTT
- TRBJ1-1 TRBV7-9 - CASSFRRAFF TGTGCCAGCAGCTTCCGGCGGGCTTTCTTT
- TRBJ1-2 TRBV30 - CAWRGMTAPYGYTF TGTGCCTGGAGGGGCATGACGGCTCCGTATGGCTACACCTTC
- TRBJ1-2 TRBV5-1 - CASCPETGRNYGYTF TGCGCCAGCTGCCCCGAAACAGGGCGGAACTATGGCTACACCTTC
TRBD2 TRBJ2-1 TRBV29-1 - CSVLLAGLPGSYNEQFF TGCAGCGTTTTACTAGCGGGGCTACCAGGCTCCTACAATGAGCAGTTCTTC
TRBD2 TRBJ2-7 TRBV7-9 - CASSLGLAGAVEQYF TGTGCCAGCAGCCTCGGACTAGCGGGAGCAGTCGAGCAGTACTTC
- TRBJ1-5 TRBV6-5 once CASKFDQPQHF TGTGCCAGCAAATTCGATCAGCCCCAGCATTTT
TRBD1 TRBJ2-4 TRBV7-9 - CASERQGVAKNIQYF TGTGCCAGTGAGAGACAGGGAGTAGCCAAAAACATTCAGTACTTC
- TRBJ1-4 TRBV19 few CASSTRTDEKLFF TGTGCCAGTAGTACCCGGACAGATGAAAAACTGTTTTTT
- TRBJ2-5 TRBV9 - CASSGLAQETQYF TGTGCCAGCAGCGGACTCGCACAAGAGACCCAGTACTTC
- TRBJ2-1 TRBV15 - CATSRDGGSYNEQFF TGTGCCACCAGCAGAGATGGTGGCAGTTACAATGAGCAGTTCTTC
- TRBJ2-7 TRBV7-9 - CASSISDWGRSGEQYF TGTGCCAGCAGCATCTCGGATTGGGGGCGGTCGGGCGAGCAGTACTTC